Each of the 29 T cell receptor beta chains below was sequenced from the same sample in a study of blood T cell repertoires in COVID-19. Profiling relied on immunoSEQ multiplex PCR, and the TCRdb table lists in-frame clones only, not all of them. The repertoire consists of 100,000 to 150,000 clones, with around 84% occurring once and the leading ten covering about 2.2%. What was sequenced was PBMCs or T cells enriched from blood (not recorded which). Receptors originate from a man aged 40-50 years with acute COVID-19.

The chain employs TRBV2 and TRBJ1-2, with D perhaps matching TRBD1 (6 bases). The CDR3 has 12 amino acids. The ends were cut back, 7 bases at V and 2 bases at J, with 8 bases in the middle. CDR1 is SNHLY and CDR2 is FYNNEI in the germline V gene. CDR3 sequence (DNA): TGTGCCAGCAACAGGGAAAACTATGGCTACACCTTC. The encoded protein is CASNRENYGYTF.

This clone has a handful of counts. The J gene is TRBJ1-3, the V gene TRBV9; 9 bases agree with TRBD1. CDR3 length: 15 residues. Unmatched junction bases numbered 4, after V lost 3 bases and J lost 3 bases. Germline CDR1 reads SGDLS; CDR2 reads YYNGEE. CDR3 DNA: TGTGCCAGCAGCGCTAGGACAGGGGTTGGAAACACCATATATTTT. It is translated as CASSARTGVGNTIYF. The full variable domain, its missing parts supplied by reference TRBV9 and TRBJ1-3, is DSGVTQTPKHLITATGQRVTLRCSPRSGDLSVYWYQQSLDQGLQFLIQYYNGEERAKGNILERFSAQQFPDLHSELNLSSLELGDSALYFCASSARTGVGNTIYFGEGSWLTVV.

The chain recombines TRBV4-2 with TRBJ2-3; tentative D call: TRBD1 (6 bases). The germline gives CDR1 LGHNA, CDR2 YNFKEQ. The CDR3 consists of 14 residues. The germline V and J ends were trimmed by 1 base and 2 bases, with 7 bases remaining between them. The CDR3 DNA follows: TGTGCCAGCAGCCAAGTGGGGGCCACAGATACGCAGTATTTT. This codes for CASSQVGATDTQYF.

V and J are TRBV20-1 and TRBJ1-1; 9 bases line up with TRBD1. CDR1 and CDR2 from the germline V gene are DFQATT and SNEGSKA (reference sequence). This CDR3 comprises 13 residues. J gave up 4 bases and V 3 bases, and 3 bases lay outside the gene matches. The CDR3 nucleotides read TGCAGTGCTAGTGGACAGGGGATCACTGAAGCTTTCTTT. Amino acid sequence: CSASGQGITEAFF.

The V gene is TRBV19, the J gene TRBJ1-4; 9 bases line up with TRBD1. The CDR3 has 13 residues. The germline V gene has CDR1 LNHDA and CDR2 SQIVND (reference sequence). Trimming took 10 bases from V and 6 from J; bases not matched to a gene: 6. The CDR3 sequence is CATAGQGYEKLFF. CDR3 nucleotide sequence: TGTGCCACTGCGGGACAGGGATATGAAAAACTGTTTTTT.

The rearrangement links TRBV7-9 to TRBJ1-2, with 10 positions matching TRBD1. From germline, CDR1 is SEHNR and CDR2 FQNEAQ (reference sequence). The length of the CDR3 is 15 residues. The junction had 8 bases not matched to a gene; V was cut back by 3 bases and J by 7 bases. The CDR3 is CASSFETGGLFGYTF. In DNA form, the CDR3 reads TGTGCCAGCAGCTTCGAGACAGGGGGCTTGTTTGGCTACACCTTC.

V usage is TRBV6-5 and J usage is TRBJ2-5; 8 positions match TRBD2. With V trimmed by 11 bases and J by 1 base, 6 bases remained unmatched. This CDR3 is built from 13 residues. Per germline, CDR1 MNHEY and CDR2 SVGAGI. CDR3 DNA sequence: TGTGCCGTACGAGCGGGGGCCCAAGAGACCCAGTACTTC. This gives the protein CAVRAGAQETQYF.

V and J are TRBV5-1 and TRBJ2-1; 7 bases align to TRBD1. The V and J ends lost 0 bases and 4 bases, in that order; junction bases with no gene match: 4. CDR3 size: 15 residues. CDR1 SGHRS and CDR2 YFSETQ come from the germline V gene. The CDR3 nucleotides are TGCGCCAGCAGCTTGGACAGGGGTGGGTACAATGAGCAGTTCTTC. Amino acids: CASSLDRGGYNEQFF.

This clone was counted between two and nine times. This rearrangement joins TRBV18 to TRBJ1-1; D remains unclear. Looked up from germline, CDR1 is KGHSH and CDR2 is LQKENI. V was pared by 5 bases and J by 0 bases, with 13 bases between. The CDR3 sequence is 15 residues long. The CDR3 loop reads CASSAGLNMNTEAFF. Written as DNA, the CDR3 is TGTGCCAGCTCAGCAGGTTTGAACATGAACACTGAAGCTTTCTTT.

The chain combines TRBV7-3 with TRBJ2-3; 7 positions agree with TRBD2. Germline assignment: CDR1 SGHTA and CDR2 FQGTGA. Trimming removed 4 bases from V and 6 bases from J; junction bases left unmatched: 4. The CDR3 length is 13 residues. The DNA for the CDR3 is TGTGCCAGCAGCTCGATGGGGGGGGATACGCAGTATTTT. Amino acids: CASSSMGGDTQYF.

The rearrangement uses TRBV6-5 and TRBJ2-7; D not resolved. The germline V gene encodes CDR1 MNHEY and CDR2 SVGAGI. The CDR3 runs 16 residues. V was trimmed by 0 bases and J by 0 bases, leaving 12 bases between them. The CDR3 spells CASSYSRYSDSYEQYF. DNA for the CDR3: TGTGCCAGCAGTTACTCGAGGTACTCAGACTCCTACGAGCAGTACTTC.

The V call is TRBV6-5, the J call TRBJ1-4; 9 nucleotides align to TRBD1. The trim removed 5 bases at V and 7 bases at J, leaving 5 bases unmatched. Germline CDR1 and CDR2: MNHEY and SVGAGI. The CDR3 loop spans 14 amino acids. The CDR3, as DNA: TGTGCCAGCAGTCGCCGGGACAGGGTTGAAAAACTGTTTTTT. Translating gives CASSRRDRVEKLFF.

This clone was found once. The chain has TRBV9 and TRBJ2-1; a possible D gene is TRBD2 (6 bases). The CDR3 consists of 14 residues. The germline V gene encodes CDR1 SGDLS and CDR2 YYNGEE. The V end was cut by 4 bases, the J end by 4 bases, with 12 bases between. CDR3 sequence: CASSRGEVYNEQFF. CDR3 DNA: TGTGCCAGCAGCCGAGGGGAGGTATACAATGAGCAGTTCTTC.

This chain joins TRBV3-1 (or the pseudogene TRBV3-2) and TRBJ2-3, with a possible D match to TRBD2 (5 bases). V shed 0 bases and J shed 1 base, with 11 bases lying between them. Germline values: CDR1 LGHDT, CDR2 YNNKEL (reference sequence). This CDR3 comprises 16 residues. The CDR3 nucleotides read TGTGCCAGCAGCCAAGAAACGAGCGGACGCACAGATACGCAGTATTTT. It translates to CASSQETSGRTDTQYF.

The chain joins TRBV7-2 to TRBJ1-1; D is perhaps TRBD1 (5 bases). The CDR3 length is 13 residues. Germline V gives CDR1 SGHTA, CDR2 FQGNSA. V was clipped by 2 bases and J by 3 bases, with 7 bases between them. The CDR3 here is CASSLQGHTEAFF. The CDR3 nucleotides read TGTGCCAGCAGCTTACAGGGCCACACTGAAGCTTTCTTT.

The chain combines TRBV5-1 with TRBJ2-7, with 11 bases identical to TRBD2. The V and J ends lost 4 bases and 4 bases, in that order; junction bases with no gene match: 10. The CDR3 length is 16 residues. The germline CDR1 and CDR2 sequences are SGHRS and YFSETQ. CDR3 amino acids: CASSPAITSGGYEQYF. CDR3 nucleotides: TGCGCCAGCAGCCCTGCTATAACTAGCGGGGGTTACGAGCAGTACTTC.

This chain uses TRBV10-1 with TRBJ2-7; D perhaps matches TRBD2 (6 bases). The ends were cut back, 6 bases at V and 2 bases at J, with 14 bases in the middle. The germline V gene has CDR1 WNHNN and CDR2 SYGVQD (reference sequence). CDR3 size: 14 residues. DNA of the CDR3: TGCGCCAGCAGGGGGGACTCCCCGGCCTACGAGCAGTACTTC. This translates into CASRGDSPAYEQYF.

J is TRBJ1-6 and V is TRBV7-8; TRBD1 agrees at 7 bases. V lost 0 bases, J lost 17 bases, and 7 bases stayed unmatched. CDR1 and CDR2 from the germline V gene are SGHVS and FQNEAQ. The CDR3 length is 13 residues. CDR3 coding DNA: TGTGCCAGCAGCTTAGCCCAGGGGGGTGTTTTCCACTTT. Protein: CASSLAQGGVFHF.

This chain connects TRBV18 to TRBJ1-1; D is ambiguous. CDR3 size: 15 residues. Germline V gene data show CDR1 as KGHSH and CDR2 as LQKENI. Trimming took 3 bases from V and 4 from J, leaving 15 bases between them. CDR3 sequence: CASSPSPEGGTEAFF. The CDR3 nucleotides read TGTGCCAGCTCACCGTCCCCCGAGGGAGGCACTGAAGCTTTCTTT.

This clone was detected a few times. The chain combines TRBV23-1 with TRBJ2-1, with 9 bases aligning to TRBD2. TRBV23-1 is an ORF, with its function uncertain. The length of the CDR3 is 17 residues. J lost 6 bases, V lost 0 bases, and 9 bases had no gene match. CDR3 sequence (DNA): TGCGCCAGCAGTCAATCGGAAGAGCGGGGGGCCCCCAATGAGCAGTTCTTC. Protein sequence: CASSQSEERGAPNEQFF.

The CDR3 spells CASSPLEDSPLHF. DNA of the CDR3: TGTGCCAGCTCTCCGCTAGAGGATTCACCCCTCCACTTT. The rearrangement uses TRBV18 and TRBJ1-6; D not resolved. The length of the CDR3 is 13 residues. CDR1 and CDR2 (germline): KGHSH, LQKENI. V was trimmed by 6 bases and J by 8 bases, leaving 11 bases between them. The full variable domain, in which reference TRBV18 and TRBJ1-6 provide the parts outside the CDR3, is NAGVMQNPRHLVRRRGQEARLRCSPMKGHSHVYWYRQLPEEGLKFMVYLQKENIIDESGMPKERFSAEFPKEGPSILRIQQVVRGDSAAYFCASSPLEDSPLHFGNGTRLTVT.

V is TRBV4-2 and J is TRBJ2-5; 9 bases align to TRBD2. Germline-derived CDR1 and CDR2 are LGHNA and YNFKEQ. The length of the CDR3 is 16 residues. After removal of 1 base from V and 5 bases from J, the junction contained 8 bases not matched to a gene. The CDR3 DNA reads as TGTGCCAGCAGCCAAGGCGGGGGGGCCCCGGGGGAGACCCAGTACTTC. Protein sequence: CASSQGGGAPGETQYF.

The chain is built from TRBV18 and TRBJ1-2; 8 positions agree with TRBD1. The germline V gene has CDR1 KGHSH and CDR2 LQKENI. V shed 3 bases and J 1 base; nucleotides not matched to a gene: 7. The CDR3 contains 16 residues. DNA for the CDR3: TGTGCCAGCTCACCCGAAGGACAGGGTGGTAACTATGGCTACACCTTC. Translating gives CASSPEGQGGNYGYTF.

This clone has only a few counts. This chain links TRBV9 with TRBJ2-7; 10 bases line up with TRBD2. J lost 5 bases, V lost 4 bases, and 0 bases had no gene match. CDR1 and CDR2 from the germline V gene are SGDLS and YYNGEE. The CDR3 loop spans 12 amino acids. CDR3 sequence: CASSLAGDEQYF. The CDR3 nucleotides read TGTGCCAGCAGCCTAGCGGGAGACGAGCAGTACTTC.

This sequence joins TRBV9 and TRBJ1-1, with TRBD1 as a possible D gene (5 bases). Germline V gene sequence: CDR1 SGDLS, CDR2 YYNGEE. The CDR3 sequence is 14 residues long. Between the trimmed V and J ends, which lost 3 bases and 4 bases, there was a span of 13 bases. CDR3 nucleotides: TGTGCCAGCAGCGGGGGCTCTACGGGCACTGAAGCTTTCTTT. Its translation is CASSGGSTGTEAFF.

The CDR3 DNA is TGTGCCTCGGGCGGGGTGGAGGCTGAAGCTTTCTTT. Amino acid sequence: CASGGVEAEAFF. The V gene is TRBV19, the J gene TRBJ1-1; no definite D call. Trimming stripped 11 bases from V and 6 bases from J, with 16 bases between. CDR1 and CDR2 (germline): LNHDA, SQIVND (reference sequence). The CDR3 sequence is 12 residues long. The full variable domain, completed using reference TRBV19 and TRBJ1-1, is DGGITQSPKYLFRKEGQNVTLSCEQNLNHDAMYWYRQDPGQGLRLIYYSQIVNDFQKGDIAEGYSVSREKKESFPLTVTSAQKNPTAFYLCASGGVEAEAFFGQGTRLTVV.

The chain links TRBV6-5 to TRBJ1-3; a weak D match, TRBD1 (5 bases). The V end lost 8 bases, the J end lost 0 bases, and 11 bases lay between the germline ends. The V gene's germline CDR1 is MNHEY and CDR2 SVGAGI. The CDR3 runs 14 residues. The CDR3 nucleotides are TGTGCCAGCGCGGGGGGTTACTCTGGAAACACCATATATTTT. It yields the protein CASAGGYSGNTIYF.

The genes are TRBV28 and TRBJ1-2; D not resolved. Trimming removed 3 bases from V and 6 bases from J, with 8 bases in between. CDR1 MDHEN and CDR2 SYDVKM come from the germline V gene. The CDR3 contains 12 residues. The CDR3 DNA follows: TGTGCCAGCAGTTTGTCCGGGGATGGCTACACCTTC. This translates into CASSLSGDGYTF.

This clone was counted a few times. This sample also contains other DNA sequences that code for the same CDR3. The chain is built from TRBV6-5 and TRBJ2-2, with D possibly being TRBD1 (5 bases). Trimming left V 6 bases short and J 1 base short, with 9 bases between. Germline assignment: CDR1 MNHEY and CDR2 SVGAGI. The CDR3 covers 14 residues. For the CDR3, the DNA is TGTGCCAGCAGCCCCGGACAGAACACCGGGGAGCTGTTTTTT. As protein: CASSPGQNTGELFF.